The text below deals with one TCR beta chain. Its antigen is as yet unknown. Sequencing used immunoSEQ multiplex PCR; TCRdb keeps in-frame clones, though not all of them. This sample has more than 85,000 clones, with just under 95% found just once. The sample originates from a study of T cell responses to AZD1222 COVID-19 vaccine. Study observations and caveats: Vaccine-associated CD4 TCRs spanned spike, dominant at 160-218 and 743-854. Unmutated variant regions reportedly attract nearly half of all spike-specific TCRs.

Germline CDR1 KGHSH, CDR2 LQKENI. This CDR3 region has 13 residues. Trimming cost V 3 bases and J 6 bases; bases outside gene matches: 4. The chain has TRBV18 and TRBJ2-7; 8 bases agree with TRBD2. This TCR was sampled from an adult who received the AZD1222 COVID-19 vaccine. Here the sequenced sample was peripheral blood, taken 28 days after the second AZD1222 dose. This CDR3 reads CASSPAGGGEQYF. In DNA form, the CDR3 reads TGTGCCAGCTCACCTGCGGGGGGCGGCGAGCAGTACTTC. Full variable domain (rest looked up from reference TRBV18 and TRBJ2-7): NAGVMQNPRHLVRRRGQEARLRCSPMKGHSHVYWYRQLPEEGLKFMVYLQKENIIDESGMPKERFSAEFPKEGPSILRIQQVVRGDSAAYFCASSPAGGGEQYFGPGTRLTVT.